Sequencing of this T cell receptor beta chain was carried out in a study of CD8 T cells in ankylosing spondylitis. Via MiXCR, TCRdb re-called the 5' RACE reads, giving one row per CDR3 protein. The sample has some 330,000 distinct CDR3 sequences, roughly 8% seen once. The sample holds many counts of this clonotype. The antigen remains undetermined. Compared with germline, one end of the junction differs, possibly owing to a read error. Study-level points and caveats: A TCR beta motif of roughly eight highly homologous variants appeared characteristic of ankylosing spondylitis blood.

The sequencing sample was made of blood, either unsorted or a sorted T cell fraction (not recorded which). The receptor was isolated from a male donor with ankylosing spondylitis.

The CDR3 DNA is TGTGCCAGCATAGGGGTTAATTCACCCCTCCACTTC. It is translated as CASIGVNSPLHF. V gene TRBV28 combines with J gene TRBJ1-6; possibly TRBD1 for D (5 bases). The CDR3 is 12 residues long. CDR1 and CDR2 (germline): MDHEN, SYDVKM.